The 23 T cell receptor beta chains listed next were all sequenced from one sample in a study of T cell responses to AZD1222 COVID-19 vaccine. Generated by immunoSEQ multiplex PCR, the TCRdb table keeps only in-frame clones and is missing some. The sample consists of fewer than 120,000 clones, around 90% of them appearing once. Sequenced material: peripheral blood, taken on day 0 of AZD1222 vaccination. The receptors derive from an adult in good health.

This clone was recorded a few times. The rearrangement links TRBV19 to TRBJ2-7; D is unclear. The CDR3 covers 13 residues. The ends were cut back, 2 bases at V and 3 bases at J, with 8 bases in the middle. Germline V gene lookup returns CDR1 LNHDA and CDR2 SQIVND (reference sequence). In DNA form, the CDR3 reads TGTGCCAGTAGTATAAATTGGGGCTACGAGCAGTACTTC. This gives the protein CASSINWGYEQYF.

V usage is TRBV19 and J usage is TRBJ2-7; 8 bases agree with TRBD1. The CDR3 is made up of 14 amino acids. Germline assignment: CDR1 LNHDA and CDR2 SQIVND (reference sequence). J was trimmed by 3 bases and V by 2 bases; bases with no gene match: 3. In nucleotides, the CDR3 is TGTGCCAGTAGTATACGACAGGGGAACTACGAGCAGTACTTC. Protein sequence: CASSIRQGNYEQYF.

The V and J genes are TRBV19 and TRBJ2-1; 12 nucleotides match TRBD2. V trimming: 0 bases; J trimming: 8 bases; junction bases outside the gene matches: 5. The CDR3 sequence is 16 residues long. Germline lookup yields CDR1 LNHDA and CDR2 SQIVND (reference sequence). The CDR3 region has the DNA TGTGCCAGTAGTATAGAGCGGACTAGCGGGGTCGATGAGCAGTTCTTC. It specifies CASSIERTSGVDEQFF.

A remark on this clone: The same CDR3 can be traced to other DNA sequences in this sample. The V gene is TRBV10-3, the J gene TRBJ1-2, with TRBD1 matching 10 bases. This CDR3 contains 13 residues. Trimming at V came to 6 bases and at J to 8 bases, leaving 6 bases not matched to a gene. From germline, CDR1 is ENHRY and CDR2 SYGVKD. CDR3 in amino acids: CAIRAGTGDGYTF. The CDR3 DNA follows: TGTGCCATCAGAGCCGGGACAGGGGACGGCTACACCTTC.

The chain carries TRBV11-3 and TRBJ2-1, with 8 bases aligning to TRBD2. This CDR3 spans 15 amino acids. V dropped 4 bases and J dropped 4; count of bases not matched to a gene: 6. Germline values: CDR1 SGHNT, CDR2 YENEEA. Here the CDR3 DNA reads TGTGCCAGCAGCTATGGGGCGGGGGGTTACAATGAGCAGTTCTTC. This sequence encodes CASSYGAGGYNEQFF.

The genes are TRBV7-9 and TRBJ1-5; TRBD1 aligns across 8 bases. Trimming removed 5 bases from V and 2 bases from J; junction bases left unmatched: 8. The CDR3 length is 16 residues. The germline V gene has CDR1 SEHNR and CDR2 FQNEAQ (reference sequence). Here the CDR3 reads CASSGQGGVGNQPQHF. CDR3 DNA sequence: TGTGCCAGCAGCGGACAGGGCGGCGTCGGCAATCAGCCCCAGCATTTT.

The V and J genes are TRBV18 and TRBJ1-2; 9 positions agree with TRBD1. The length of the CDR3 is 15 residues. The trim removed 0 bases at V and 3 bases at J, leaving 2 bases unmatched. The germline gives CDR1 KGHSH, CDR2 LQKENI. CDR3 DNA sequence: TGTGCCAGCTCACCACCGGGACAGGGTCACTATGGCTACACCTTC. Translation: CASSPPGQGHYGYTF. Full variable domain (missing parts from reference TRBV18 and TRBJ1-2): NAGVMQNPRHLVRRRGQEARLRCSPMKGHSHVYWYRQLPEEGLKFMVYLQKENIIDESGMPKERFSAEFPKEGPSILRIQQVVRGDSAAYFCASSPPGQGHYGYTFGSGTRLTVV.

The chain joins TRBV6-6 to TRBJ2-1, with TRBD2 matching 7 bases. The CDR3 loop spans 18 amino acids. V gave up 5 bases and J gave up 4 bases; unmatched junction bases: 17. From germline, CDR1 is MNHNY and CDR2 SVGAGI (reference sequence). This chain's CDR3 is CASSPPDGRRVGYNEQFF. The CDR3 coding sequence is TGTGCCAGCAGTCCACCCGACGGGAGGAGGGTCGGATACAATGAGCAGTTCTTC.

This sequence joins TRBV4-1 and TRBJ2-3; 9 bases are shared with TRBD1. Losses at the gene ends were 0 bases for V and 9 bases for J; bases not matched to a gene: 7. CDR3 length: 15 amino acids. Germline V gene data show CDR1 as MGHRA and CDR2 as YSYEKL. In DNA form, the CDR3 reads TGCGCCAGCAGCCAAGATGTGGGACAGGGTAGGACGCAGTATTTT. This encodes CASSQDVGQGRTQYF.

The chain recombines TRBV27 with TRBJ2-7; 8 bases match TRBD1. Looked up from germline, CDR1 is MNHEY and CDR2 is SMNVEV (reference sequence). The CDR3 totals 18 residues. With 0 bases clipped from V and 7 bases from J, the junction kept 17 bases outside the gene matches. CDR3 nucleotides: TGTGCCAGCAGTTTATCAGCGTGGGCAGGGGGCCTTACTAGTGAGCAGTACTTC. Amino acids: CASSLSAWAGGLTSEQYF.

The chain has TRBV5-4 and TRBJ2-4, with D maybe TRBD1 (6 bases). V gave up 0 bases and J gave up 8 bases, with 9 bases separating them. There are 13 residues in the CDR3. Germline V gives CDR1 SGHNT, CDR2 YYREEE (reference sequence). The chain's CDR3 is CASSLARGDIQYF. CDR3 DNA sequence: TGTGCCAGCAGCTTGGCCAGGGGCGACATTCAGTACTTC.

The chain carries TRBV18 and TRBJ1-1, with D uncertain. V lost 0 bases and J 0 bases, leaving 5 bases between the germline ends. This CDR3 has 14 amino acids. Germline V gene lookup returns CDR1 KGHSH and CDR2 LQKENI. The DNA of the CDR3 is TGTGCCAGCTCACCACCAAGTATGAACACTGAAGCTTTCTTT. Translating it yields CASSPPSMNTEAFF.

The V and J genes are TRBV5-4 and TRBJ2-5; D could derive from TRBD1 or TRBD2 (5 bases each). The CDR3 contains 13 residues. CDR1 is SGHNT and CDR2 is YYREEE in the germline V gene (reference sequence). The V gene lost 0 bases and the J gene lost 4 bases, with 7 bases spanning the gap. The CDR3 region has the DNA TGTGCCAGCAGCTTGGGGGACGGAGAGACCCAGTACTTC. Translating it yields CASSLGDGETQYF.

V and J are TRBV3-1 (or the pseudogene TRBV3-2) and TRBJ1-1, with unresolved D. The CDR3 consists of 12 residues. The germline V gene has CDR1 LGHDT and CDR2 YNNKEL (reference sequence). Trimming cost V 6 bases and J 7 bases, with 12 bases left between them. Here the CDR3 reads CASSLGILEAFF. CDR3 sequence (DNA): TGTGCCAGCAGTTTAGGGATTCTTGAAGCTTTCTTT.

The chain's CDR3 is CASSYGRADQPQHF. DNA for the CDR3: TGTGCCAGCAGTTACGGCAGGGCGGATCAGCCCCAGCATTTT. This chain links TRBV6-5 with TRBJ1-5; tentative D call: TRBD1 (5 bases). The V gene lost 2 bases and the J gene lost 5 bases, with 10 bases spanning the gap. Germline V lookup: CDR1 MNHEY, CDR2 SVGAGI. The CDR3 totals 14 residues.

V usage is TRBV10-2 and J usage is TRBJ1-1, with a possible D match to TRBD1 (6 bases). CDR1 is WSHSY and CDR2 is SAAADI in the germline V gene. The CDR3 totals 14 residues. The germline V and J ends were trimmed by 3 bases and 3 bases, with 11 bases remaining between them. In DNA, the CDR3 is TGCGCCAGCAGTGAAGGGGGGGGCCACACTGAAGCTTTCTTT. Its protein product is CASSEGGGHTEAFF.

This sequence joins TRBV9 and TRBJ1-2; tentatively, D is TRBD1 (6 bases). The CDR3 is 15 residues long. Per the germline V gene, CDR1 is SGDLS and CDR2 is YYNGEE. The V gene lost 0 bases and the J gene lost 3 bases, with 12 bases spanning the gap. CDR3 coding DNA: TGTGCCAGCAGCGTAGATGAGGGGGACCACTATGGCTACACCTTC. Its protein is CASSVDEGDHYGYTF.

The CDR3, as DNA: TGTGCCAGCAGCCACGAATTGGGGGGAGTTGGCGAGACCCAGTACTTC. Amino acid sequence: CASSHELGGVGETQYF. This chain uses TRBV3-1 (or the pseudogene TRBV3-2) with TRBJ2-5, with D perhaps TRBD2 (6 bases). The CDR3 is 16 residues long. Germline lookup yields CDR1 LGHDT and CDR2 YNNKEL (reference sequence). The V gene lost 3 bases and the J gene lost 5 bases, with 19 bases spanning the gap.

The gene calls are TRBV5-6 and TRBJ1-3, with 9 nucleotides matching TRBD1. From germline, CDR1 is SGHDT and CDR2 YYEEEE. The V segment lost 0 bases and the J segment 0 bases; nucleotides outside the gene matches: 4. The CDR3 covers 17 residues. DNA for the CDR3: TGTGCCAGCAGCTTGGTTTGGGACAGGGCCTCTGGAAACACCATATATTTT. Its protein is CASSLVWDRASGNTIYF.

This rearrangement joins TRBV3-1 (or the pseudogene TRBV3-2) to TRBJ1-2; D uncertain. From germline, CDR1 is LGHDT and CDR2 YNNKEL (reference sequence). V lost 2 bases, J lost 5 bases, and 6 bases lay in between. The CDR3 is 12 residues long. The CDR3 coding sequence is TGTGCCAGCAGCCAAAGGGAATATGGCTACACCTTC. Encoded protein: CASSQREYGYTF.

J is TRBJ1-1 and V is TRBV7-8, with TRBD1 matching 7 bases. V trimming: 3 bases; J trimming: 5 bases; junction bases outside the gene matches: 6. The CDR3 spans 14 residues. The germline V gene encodes CDR1 SGHVS and CDR2 FQNEAQ. CDR3 sequence: CASSFRTGRTEAFF. DNA for the CDR3: TGTGCCAGCAGCTTTCGGACAGGTCGGACTGAAGCTTTCTTT.

The genes are TRBV4-1 and TRBJ2-5; D gene unclear. Trimming removed 5 bases from V and 5 bases from J, with 18 bases in between. The germline gives CDR1 MGHRA, CDR2 YSYEKL. There are 15 residues in the CDR3. CDR3 region: CASSYSGFPVETQYF. In nucleotides, the CDR3 is TGCGCCAGCAGCTATTCCGGGTTCCCGGTGGAGACCCAGTACTTC.

This clone turned up a few times. The chain has TRBV2 and TRBJ1-2; 10 bases fit TRBD1. The CDR3 has 18 residues. CDR1 SNHLY and CDR2 FYNNEI come from the germline V gene. J was trimmed by 4 bases and V by 1 base; bases with no gene match: 12. The CDR3 loop reads CASSEVEGWGTGAYGYTF. The DNA for the CDR3 is TGTGCCAGCAGTGAAGTTGAGGGGTGGGGGACAGGGGCCTATGGCTACACCTTC.